This is a list of T cell receptor beta chains from one sample in a study of regulatory T cells in long-lasting Graves disease. One entry per CDR3 protein results from TCRdb running MiXCR on the multiplex PCR reads. The data contain 300,000 to 500,000 distinct CDR3 sequences, more than 20% of them singletons. This sample comprised peripheral blood mononuclear cells (PBMCs), obtained when the disease was refractory, from a patient treated with antithyroid drugs. These receptors originate from a female donor with Graves disease. Both conserved end residues are trimmed from each CDR3. Part of the rows lack a size; the others show once, few, many or a class for expanded clones.

v_call: TRBV30
clone_size: many
cdr3_aa: AWSWDRKSYEQY

v_call: TRBV12-3/TRBV12-4
clone_size: NA
cdr3_aa: ASSPGLLNTIY

v_call: TRBV29-1
clone_size: once
cdr3_aa: SVDKGHNEQF

v_call: TRBV30
clone_size: NA
cdr3_aa: AWSDLSGESGNTIY

v_call: TRBV5-5
clone_size: NA
cdr3_aa: ASSLGPVLAGELF

v_call: TRBV10-3
clone_size: few
cdr3_aa: AISLAGESEQY

v_call: TRBV6-1
clone_size: few
cdr3_aa: ASSDRTGAGAKNIQY

v_call: TRBV30
clone_size: NA
cdr3_aa: AWKLSGLNTGELF

v_call: TRBV28
clone_size: many
cdr3_aa: ASTPPGLWYGYT

v_call: TRBV28
clone_size: NA
cdr3_aa: ASERERPNNEQF

v_call: TRBV28
clone_size: NA
cdr3_aa: ASRATVNAEAY

v_call: TRBV12-3/TRBV12-4
clone_size: many
cdr3_aa: ASSPEFGTGTEAF

v_call: TRBV10-1
clone_size: few
cdr3_aa: ASSETSAGELF

v_call: TRBV20-1
clone_size: many
cdr3_aa: SADEGSDYT

v_call: TRBV7-2
clone_size: NA
cdr3_aa: ASSLVAGGGTDTQY

v_call: TRBV12-3/TRBV12-4
clone_size: NA
cdr3_aa: VSSFSGAYGNQPQH

v_call: TRBV3-1
clone_size: NA
cdr3_aa: ASSQDSTGNTIY

v_call: TRBV7-9
clone_size: NA
cdr3_aa: ASSLDLEVISPLH

v_call: TRBV18
clone_size: few
cdr3_aa: ASSPQRQSNQPQH

v_call: TRBV12-3/TRBV12-4
clone_size: many
cdr3_aa: ASRAGLAGMYEQY

v_call: TRBV3-1
clone_size: NA
cdr3_aa: ASSQDGRDGYGYT

v_call: TRBV7-8
clone_size: NA
cdr3_aa: ASRTSWTSGDTQY

v_call: TRBV15
clone_size: few
cdr3_aa: ATSAQGGSSKFYEQY

v_call: TRBV20-1
clone_size: NA
cdr3_aa: SAIPLGTPNEKLF

v_call: TRBV6-1
clone_size: NA
cdr3_aa: ASRTGPTTLYGYT

v_call: TRBV20-1
clone_size: few
cdr3_aa: SADSGLYYGYT

v_call: TRBV27
clone_size: many
cdr3_aa: ASSYNWDTGELF

v_call: TRBV11-1
clone_size: NA
cdr3_aa: ASSLGQDYNEQF